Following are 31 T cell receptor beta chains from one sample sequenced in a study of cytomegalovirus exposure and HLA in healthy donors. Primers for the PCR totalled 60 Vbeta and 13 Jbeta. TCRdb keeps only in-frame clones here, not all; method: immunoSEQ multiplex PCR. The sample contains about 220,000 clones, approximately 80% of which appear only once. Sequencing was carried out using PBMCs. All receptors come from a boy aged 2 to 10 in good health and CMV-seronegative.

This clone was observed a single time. As DNA, the CDR3 is TGTGCCAGCACCTCCGGTACCATAGCTAACTATGGCTACACCTTC. Its translation: CASTSGTIANYGYTF. The chain is built from TRBV2 and TRBJ1-2; D uncertain. V dropped 7 bases and J dropped 0 bases, with 15 bases sitting between them. Germline V gene data show CDR1 as SNHLY and CDR2 as FYNNEI. This CDR3 spans 15 amino acids.

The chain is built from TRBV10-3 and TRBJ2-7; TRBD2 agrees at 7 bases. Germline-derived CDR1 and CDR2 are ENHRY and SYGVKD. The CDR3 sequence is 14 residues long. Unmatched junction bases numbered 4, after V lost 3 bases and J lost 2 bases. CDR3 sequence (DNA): TGTGCCATCAGTGACTGGGACTACCCCTACGAGCAGTACTTC. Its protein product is CAISDWDYPYEQYF.

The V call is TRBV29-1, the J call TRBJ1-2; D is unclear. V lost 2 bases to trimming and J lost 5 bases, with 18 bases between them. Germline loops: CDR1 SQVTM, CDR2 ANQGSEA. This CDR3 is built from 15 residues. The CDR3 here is CSVEIIVGGLYGYTF. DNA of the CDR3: TGCAGCGTTGAAATTATTGTCGGCGGACTATATGGCTACACCTTC. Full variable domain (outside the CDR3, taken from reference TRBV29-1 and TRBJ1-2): SAVISQKPSRDICQRGTSLTIQCQVDSQVTMMFWYRQQPGQSLTLIATANQGSEATYESGFVIDKFPISRPNLTFSTLTVSNMSPEDSSIYLCSVEIIVGGLYGYTFGSGTRLTVV.

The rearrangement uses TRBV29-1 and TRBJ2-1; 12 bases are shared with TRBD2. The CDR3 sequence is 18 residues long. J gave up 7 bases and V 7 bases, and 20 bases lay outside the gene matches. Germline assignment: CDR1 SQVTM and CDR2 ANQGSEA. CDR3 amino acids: CSALRGLAGGGGGNEQFF. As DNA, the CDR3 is TGCAGCGCCCTCAGGGGGCTAGCGGGAGGGGGGGGAGGGAATGAGCAGTTCTTC.

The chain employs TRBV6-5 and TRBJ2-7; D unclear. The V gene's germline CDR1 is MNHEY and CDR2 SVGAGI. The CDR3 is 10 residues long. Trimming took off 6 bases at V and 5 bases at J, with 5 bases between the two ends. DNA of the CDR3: TGTGCCAGCAGGACAAACGAGCAGTACTTC. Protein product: CASRTNEQYF.

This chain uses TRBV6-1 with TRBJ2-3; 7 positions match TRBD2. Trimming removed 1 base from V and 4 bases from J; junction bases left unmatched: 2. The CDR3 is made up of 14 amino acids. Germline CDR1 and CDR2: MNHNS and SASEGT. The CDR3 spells CASSEGGGSDTQYF. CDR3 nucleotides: TGTGCCAGCAGTGAAGGGGGGGGGTCAGATACGCAGTATTTT.

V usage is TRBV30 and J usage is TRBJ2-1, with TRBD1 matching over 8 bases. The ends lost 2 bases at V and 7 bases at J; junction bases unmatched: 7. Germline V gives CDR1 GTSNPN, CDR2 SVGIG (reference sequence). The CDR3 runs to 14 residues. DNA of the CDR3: TGTGCCTGGAGTTCCGGACAGGGTAAAAATGAGCAGTTCTTC. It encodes CAWSSGQGKNEQFF.

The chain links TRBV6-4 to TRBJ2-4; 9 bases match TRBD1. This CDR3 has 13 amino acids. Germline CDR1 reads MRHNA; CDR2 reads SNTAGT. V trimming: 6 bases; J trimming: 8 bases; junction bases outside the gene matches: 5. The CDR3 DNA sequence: TGTGCCAGCAGCTTAGACAGGGGGGACATTCAGTACTTC. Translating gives CASSLDRGDIQYF.

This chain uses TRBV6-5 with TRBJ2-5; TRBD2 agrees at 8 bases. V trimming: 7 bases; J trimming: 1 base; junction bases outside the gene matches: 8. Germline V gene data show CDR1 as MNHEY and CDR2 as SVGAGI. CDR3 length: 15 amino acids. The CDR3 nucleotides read TGTGCCAGCAAATTCTTGCGGGGGGTCCAAGAGACCCAGTACTTC. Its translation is CASKFLRGVQETQYF.

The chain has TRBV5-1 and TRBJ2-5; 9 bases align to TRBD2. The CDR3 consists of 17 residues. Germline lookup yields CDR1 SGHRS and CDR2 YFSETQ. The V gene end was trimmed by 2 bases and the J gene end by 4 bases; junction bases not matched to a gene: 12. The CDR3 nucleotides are TGCGCCAGCAGCTTCCGAGCGGGGGGACGCTCTGCAGAGACCCAGTACTTC. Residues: CASSFRAGGRSAETQYF.

The CDR3 nucleotides are TGTGCCAGCAGCGGACGGAGGGCAGACAACTATGGCTACACCTTC. Protein product: CASSGRRADNYGYTF. This chain links TRBV27 with TRBJ1-2; no clear D. Germline-derived CDR1 and CDR2 are MNHEY and SMNVEV (reference sequence). The CDR3 sequence is 15 residues long. The ends were cut back, 6 bases at V and 2 bases at J, with 16 bases in the middle.

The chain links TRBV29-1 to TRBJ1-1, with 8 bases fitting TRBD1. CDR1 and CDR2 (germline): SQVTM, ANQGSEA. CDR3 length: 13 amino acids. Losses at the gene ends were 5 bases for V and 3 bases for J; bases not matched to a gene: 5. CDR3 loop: CSVPQGADTEAFF. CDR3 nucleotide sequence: TGCAGCGTTCCCCAGGGGGCGGACACTGAAGCTTTCTTT.

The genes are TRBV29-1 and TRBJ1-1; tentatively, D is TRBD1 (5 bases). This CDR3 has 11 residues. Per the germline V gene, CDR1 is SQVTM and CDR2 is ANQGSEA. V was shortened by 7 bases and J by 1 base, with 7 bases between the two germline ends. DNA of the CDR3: TGCAGCGGACAGCAGAACACTGAAGCTTTCTTT. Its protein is CSGQQNTEAFF.

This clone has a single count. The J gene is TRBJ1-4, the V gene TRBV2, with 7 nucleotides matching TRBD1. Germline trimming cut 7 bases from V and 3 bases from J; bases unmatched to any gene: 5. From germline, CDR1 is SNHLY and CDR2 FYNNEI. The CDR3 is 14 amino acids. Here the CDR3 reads CASTIGQANEKLFF. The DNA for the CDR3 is TGTGCCAGCACAATTGGACAGGCTAATGAAAAACTGTTTTTT.

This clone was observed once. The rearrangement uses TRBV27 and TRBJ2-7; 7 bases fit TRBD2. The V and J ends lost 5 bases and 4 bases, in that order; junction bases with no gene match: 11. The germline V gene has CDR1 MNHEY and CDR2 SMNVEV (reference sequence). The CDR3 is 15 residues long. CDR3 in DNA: TGTGCCAGCAGTCCCCGAGAGCGGGGAGAGTACGAGCAGTACTTC. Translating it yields CASSPRERGEYEQYF.

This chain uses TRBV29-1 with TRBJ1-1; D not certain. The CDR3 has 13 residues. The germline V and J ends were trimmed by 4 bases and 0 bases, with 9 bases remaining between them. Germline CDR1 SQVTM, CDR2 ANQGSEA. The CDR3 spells CSVVLRLNTEAFF. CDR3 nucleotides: TGCAGCGTTGTCCTCAGGTTGAACACTGAAGCTTTCTTT.

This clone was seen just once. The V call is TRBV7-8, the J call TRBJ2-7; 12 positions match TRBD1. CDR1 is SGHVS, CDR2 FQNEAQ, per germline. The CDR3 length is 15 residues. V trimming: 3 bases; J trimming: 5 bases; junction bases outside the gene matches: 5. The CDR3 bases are TGTGCCAGCAGCTTGTGGGACAGGGGGCTTAACGAGCAGTACTTC. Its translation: CASSLWDRGLNEQYF.

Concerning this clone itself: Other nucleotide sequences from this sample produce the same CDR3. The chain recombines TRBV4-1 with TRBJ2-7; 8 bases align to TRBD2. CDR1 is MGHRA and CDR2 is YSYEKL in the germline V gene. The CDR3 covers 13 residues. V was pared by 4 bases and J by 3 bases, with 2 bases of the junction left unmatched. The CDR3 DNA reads TGCGCCAGCAGCCCGGGGGGGGGCTACGAGCAGTACTTC. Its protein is CASSPGGGYEQYF.

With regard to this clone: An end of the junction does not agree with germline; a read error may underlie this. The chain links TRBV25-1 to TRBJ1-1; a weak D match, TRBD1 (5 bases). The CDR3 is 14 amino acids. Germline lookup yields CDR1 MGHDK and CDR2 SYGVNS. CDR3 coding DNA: TGTGCCTGCAGTGAATATACAGGCTTTGCTGAAGCTTTCTTT. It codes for CACSEYTGFAEAFF. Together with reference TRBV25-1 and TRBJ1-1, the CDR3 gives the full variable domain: EADIYQTPRYLVIGTGKKITLECSQTMGHDKMYWYQQDPGMELHLIHYSYGVNSTEKGDLSSESTVSRIRTEHFPLTLESARPSHTSQYLCACSEYTGFAEAFFGQGTRLTVV.

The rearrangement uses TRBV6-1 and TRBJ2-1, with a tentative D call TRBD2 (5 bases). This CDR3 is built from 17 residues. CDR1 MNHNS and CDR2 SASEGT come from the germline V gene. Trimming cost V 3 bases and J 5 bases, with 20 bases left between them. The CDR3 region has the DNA TGTGCCAGCAGTGAGCCCTCTAGTTCGGGAATGAACAATGAGCAGTTCTTC. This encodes CASSEPSSSGMNNEQFF.

CDR3 sequence: CASSSSDRERGQPQHF. In DNA, the CDR3 is TGTGCCAGCAGCTCCTCCGACAGGGAAAGGGGTCAGCCCCAGCATTTT. The chain couples TRBV7-8 to TRBJ1-5, with TRBD1 identical over 7 bases. The CDR3 length is 16 residues. Germline V gene lookup returns CDR1 SGHVS and CDR2 FQNEAQ. Losses at the gene ends were 4 bases for V and 6 bases for J; bases not matched to a gene: 12. The variable domain in full, with the rest retrieved from reference TRBV7-8 and TRBJ1-5, is GAGVSQSPRYKVAKRGQDVALRCDPISGHVSLFWYQQALGQGPEFLTYFQNEAQLDKSGLPSDRFFAERPEGSVSTLKIQRTQQEDSAVYLCASSSSDRERGQPQHFGDGTRLSIL.

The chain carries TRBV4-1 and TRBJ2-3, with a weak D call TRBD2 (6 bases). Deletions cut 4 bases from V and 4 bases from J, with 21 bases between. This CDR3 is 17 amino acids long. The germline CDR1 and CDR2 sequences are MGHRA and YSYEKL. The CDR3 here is CASSPRWREVVSDTQYF. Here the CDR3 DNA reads TGCGCCAGCAGCCCGAGATGGAGGGAGGTGGTTTCAGATACGCAGTATTTT.

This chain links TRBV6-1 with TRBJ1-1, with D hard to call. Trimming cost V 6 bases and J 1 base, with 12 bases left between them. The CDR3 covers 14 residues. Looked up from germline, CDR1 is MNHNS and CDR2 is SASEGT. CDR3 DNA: TGTGCCAGCAGCGAGCTGGGAGGGAACACTGAAGCTTTCTTT. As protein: CASSELGGNTEAFF.

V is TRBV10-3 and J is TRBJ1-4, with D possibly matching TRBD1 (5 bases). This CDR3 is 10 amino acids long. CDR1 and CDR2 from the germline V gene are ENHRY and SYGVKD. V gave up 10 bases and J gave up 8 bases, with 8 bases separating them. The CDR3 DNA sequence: TGTGCCAGGCGGGGCGAAAAACTGTTTTTT. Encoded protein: CARRGEKLFF.

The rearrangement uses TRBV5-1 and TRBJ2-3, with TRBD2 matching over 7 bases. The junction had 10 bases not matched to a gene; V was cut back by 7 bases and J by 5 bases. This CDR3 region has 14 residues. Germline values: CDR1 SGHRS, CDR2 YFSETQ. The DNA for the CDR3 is TGCGCCAGCCGTCGTTGGAGGGAGGGAGATACGCAGTATTTT. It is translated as CASRRWREGDTQYF.

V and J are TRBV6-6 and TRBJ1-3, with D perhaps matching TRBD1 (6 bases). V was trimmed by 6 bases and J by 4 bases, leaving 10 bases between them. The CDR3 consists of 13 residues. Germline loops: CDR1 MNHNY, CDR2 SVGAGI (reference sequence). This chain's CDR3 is CASSGQKGNTIYF. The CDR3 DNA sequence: TGTGCCAGCAGCGGACAGAAAGGAAACACCATATATTTT.

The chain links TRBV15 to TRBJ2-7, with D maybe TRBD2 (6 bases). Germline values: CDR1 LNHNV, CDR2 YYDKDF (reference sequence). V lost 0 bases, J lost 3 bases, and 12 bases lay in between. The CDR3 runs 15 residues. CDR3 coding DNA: TGTGCCACCAGCAGAGATCTCGGGGGAGACTACGAGCAGTACTTC. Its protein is CATSRDLGGDYEQYF.

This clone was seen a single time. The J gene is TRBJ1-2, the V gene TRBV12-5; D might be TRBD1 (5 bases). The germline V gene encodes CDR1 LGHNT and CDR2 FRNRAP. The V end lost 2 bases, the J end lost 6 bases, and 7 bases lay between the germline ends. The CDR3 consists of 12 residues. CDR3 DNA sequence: TGTGCTAGTGGTTTGTTGGACAATGGCTACACCTTC. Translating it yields CASGLLDNGYTF.

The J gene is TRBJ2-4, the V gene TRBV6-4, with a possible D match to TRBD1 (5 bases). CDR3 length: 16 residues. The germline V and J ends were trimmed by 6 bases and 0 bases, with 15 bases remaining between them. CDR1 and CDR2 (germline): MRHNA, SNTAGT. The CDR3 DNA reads TGTGCCAGCAGGGGGCGAAAACTAATAGCCAAAAACATTCAGTACTTC. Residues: CASRGRKLIAKNIQYF.

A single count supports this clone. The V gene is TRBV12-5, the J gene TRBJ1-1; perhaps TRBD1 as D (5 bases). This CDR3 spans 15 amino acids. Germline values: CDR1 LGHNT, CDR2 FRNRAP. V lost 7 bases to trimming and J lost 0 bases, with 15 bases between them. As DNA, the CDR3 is TGTGCTAGTGCCCCGGGGGTCGGCCTGAACACTGAAGCTTTCTTT. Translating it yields CASAPGVGLNTEAFF.

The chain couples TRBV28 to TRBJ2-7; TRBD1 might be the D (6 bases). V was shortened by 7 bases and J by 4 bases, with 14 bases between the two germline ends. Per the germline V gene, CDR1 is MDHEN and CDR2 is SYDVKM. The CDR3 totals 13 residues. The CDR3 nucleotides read TGTGCCAGCAAGCCAGGGGTTTTGTACGAGCAGTACTTC. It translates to CASKPGVLYEQYF.